This TCR beta chain is from a study of blood T cells in healthy people across ages. From germline, CDR1 is KGHSH and CDR2 LQKENI. The CDR3 has 12 residues. V lost 3 bases and J lost 4, with 6 bases in between. It was with a sample-barcoded 5' primer and a J-beta primer mix that a second PCR of roughly 6 to 12 cycles was run. All cDNA molecules were each tagged by a template-switch adaptor with 12 random nucleotides. Sequencing yielded, for each sample, at least 3 million paired-end reads carrying CDR3. TCRdb re-analysed the 5' RACE reads in MiXCR, keeping a single row per CDR3 protein. The repertoire holds about 1.4 million distinct CDR3 sequences, with approximately 60% as singletons.

The chain links TRBV18 to TRBJ1-1; no clear D. The specimen sequenced was blood. The origin of this receptor is a man aged 18-30 years in good health. The CDR3 sequence is CASSPPVTEAFF. The CDR3 nucleotides are TGTGCCAGCTCACCCCCGGTCACTGAAGCTTTCTTT.